Listed here are 26 T cell receptor beta chains from one sample, sequenced in a study of T cell clonality in common variable immunodeficiency. Here immunoSEQ multiplex PCR was the method, and the copy in TCRdb shows in-frame clones only, minus some. Recorded here are around 60,000 clones, with no singletons, and the ten leading clones hold about 1.8%. Material for sequencing was peripheral blood mononuclear cells. These receptors were taken from a person aged 18 to 70 in good health.

This clone was seen at least ten times. The read gets to within 3 residues of the CDR3 end, and the germline J gene fills in the rest. This chain uses TRBV14 with TRBJ1-1; D uncertain. CDR1 SGHDN and CDR2 FVKESK come from the germline V gene. The CDR3 has 15 amino acids. V gave up 1 base and J gave up 5 bases, with 14 bases separating them. The sequenced part of the CDR3 DNA is TGTGCCAGCAGCCAAGGGTCCGCTAGGTGGACTGAA. Its protein product is CASSQGSARWTE. From start to end, the CDR3 is CASSQGSARWTEAFF.

This clone was seen at least ten times. The read stops 3 residues short of the end of the CDR3; the missing end is completed from the germline J gene. The rearrangement links TRBV5-5 to TRBJ2-7, with TRBD1 identical over 7 bases. The trim removed 0 bases at V and 3 bases at J, leaving 3 bases unmatched. The CDR3 is 14 residues long. Germline CDR1 SGHKS, CDR2 YYEKEE (reference sequence). The CDR3 is CASSLGQGSYEQYF. CDR3 bases read: TGTGCCAGCAGCTTGGGACAGGGAAGCTACGAG. The full variable domain, completed using reference TRBV5-5 and TRBJ2-7, is DAGVTQSPTHLIKTRGQQVTLRCSPISGHKSVSWYQQVLGQGPQFIFQYYEKEERGRGNFPDRFSARQFPNYSSELNVNALLLGDSALYLCASSLGQGSYEQYFGPGTRLTVT.

This clone showed up many times. Read data end 3 residues before the CDR3 end; the end is taken from the germline J gene. This chain joins TRBV5-6 and TRBJ2-7, with D possibly TRBD1 on 5 matching bases. The CDR3 spans 14 residues. Germline CDR1 reads SGHDT; CDR2 reads YYEEEE. V was shortened by 0 bases and J by 1 base, with 8 bases between the two germline ends. The CDR3 protein is CASSLGQGSYEQYF. The sequenced CDR3 bases are TGTGCCAGCAGCTTGGGTCAGGGATCCTACGAG.

At least ten counts were recorded for this clone. Coverage ceases 3 residues before the CDR3 finishes, and the germline J gene fills in the end. The chain recombines TRBV2 with TRBJ2-7, with a tentative D call TRBD1 (6 bases). The CDR3 has 14 residues. Germline values: CDR1 SNHLY, CDR2 FYNNEI. V was cut by 5 bases and J by 0 bases, with 11 bases left in between. Partial CDR3 DNA: TGTGCCAGCAGTCGGACAGTGACCTCCTACGAG. Translating it yields CASSRTVTSYE. The CDR3 in full is CASSRTVTSYEQYF. Variable domain in full (rest from reference TRBV2 and TRBJ2-7): EPEVTQTPSHQVTQMGQEVILRCVPISNHLYFYWYRQILGQKVEFLVSFYNNEISEKSEIFDDQFSVERPDGSNFTLKIRSTKLEDSAMYFCASSRTVTSYEQYFGPGTRLTVT.

There are many counts of this clone. The CDR3 extends 3 residues past the end of the read, so its final part is completed from the germline J gene. The gene calls are TRBV6-1 and TRBJ1-2; TRBD1 is a possible D gene (5 bases). The CDR3 is 12 residues long. Germline CDR1 and CDR2: MNHNS and SASEGT. The sequenced part of the CDR3 DNA is TGTGCCAGCAATGACAGAGACAAAGGC. Encoded protein: CASNDRDKG. The full CDR3 is CASNDRDKGYTF.

This clone was seen at least ten times. Coverage ceases 3 residues before the CDR3 finishes, and the germline J gene fills in the end. The chain employs TRBV5-1 and TRBJ2-1, with D perhaps TRBD2 (6 bases). The germline V gene has CDR1 SGHRS and CDR2 YFSETQ. Trimming shortened V by 0 bases and J by 3 bases, and 13 bases separated the two germline ends. This CDR3 has 16 amino acids. This chain's CDR3 is CASSLARQGGYNEQFF. The CDR3 bases that were read are TGCGCCAGCAGCTTGGCCAGGCAGGGAGGCTACAATGAG.

Ten or more counts support this clone. The read ends 3 residues before the CDR3 terminus; that terminus is restored from the germline J gene. The chain recombines TRBV20-1 with TRBJ2-1; the match to TRBD1 covers 7 bases. The CDR3 has 14 residues. V was pared by 5 bases and J by 2 bases, with 6 bases of the junction left unmatched. Looked up from germline, CDR1 is DFQATT and CDR2 is SNEGSKA (reference sequence). CDR3 residues: CSASRGPPYNEQFF. The sequenced part of the CDR3 DNA is TGCAGTGCTTCTAGGGGGCCTCCCTACAATGAG.

This clone was counted ten times or more. Coverage ceases 3 residues before the CDR3 finishes, and the germline J gene fills in the end. The rearrangement uses TRBV5-6 and TRBJ1-4; D is unresolved. Germline values: CDR1 SGHDT, CDR2 YYEEEE. Trimming left V 2 bases short and J 3 bases short, with 8 bases between. The CDR3 sequence is 14 residues long. The CDR3 sequence is CASSFEDSNEKLFF. The CDR3 DNA, read in part, is TGTGCCAGCAGCTTTGAGGACTCTAATGAAAAA.

This clone was seen at least ten times. The CDR3 goes on 3 residues after the read ends, and that part is filled in from the germline J gene. V and J are TRBV20-1 and TRBJ2-1; 8 nucleotides match TRBD1. Germline-derived CDR1 and CDR2 are DFQATT and SNEGSKA (reference sequence). V lost 5 bases and J lost 6; bases outside the gene matches: 9. The CDR3 totals 14 residues. The CDR3 bases that were read are TGCAGTGCTCCAGGGGGCCCCTTCGGCAATGAG. Its protein is CSAPGGPFGNE. The CDR3 reads in full as CSAPGGPFGNEQFF.

This clone was seen many times. The sequenced fragment ends 3 residues before the CDR3 boundary, so the rest is inferred from the germline J gene. J is TRBJ2-1 and V is TRBV29-1, with 8 bases identical to TRBD1. Germline V gene data show CDR1 as SQVTM and CDR2 as ANQGSEA. There are 14 residues in the CDR3. Trimming took 4 bases from V and 7 from J; bases not matched to a gene: 9. CDR3 DNA (partial): TGCAGCGTTGTCCCCGGGACAGGATTTAATGAG. This encodes CSVVPGTGFNE. The whole CDR3 sequence reads CSVVPGTGFNEQFF.

This clone appeared many times. Read coverage stops 3 residues before the CDR3 terminus; the germline J gene supplies the remainder. The gene calls are TRBV5-5 and TRBJ1-5; D is unclear. V was shortened by 4 bases and J by 2 bases, with 10 bases between the two germline ends. The CDR3 runs 14 residues. The V gene's germline CDR1 is SGHKS and CDR2 YYEKEE (reference sequence). The sequenced CDR3 bases are TGTGCCAGCAGCCTGATGGTAGGCAATCAGCCC. It is translated as CASSLMVGNQP. The complete CDR3 sequence is CASSLMVGNQPQHF.

For this clone: The read comes to an end 3 residues before the CDR3 does, leaving the germline J gene to fill in the end. J is TRBJ2-3 and V is TRBV20-1, with TRBD2 matching over 10 bases. The CDR3 has 18 amino acids. In germline, CDR1 is DFQATT, CDR2 SNEGSKA (reference sequence). V dropped 1 base and J dropped 5; count of bases not matched to a gene: 15. This CDR3 reads CSARGASGSRPRGDTQYF. CDR3 DNA (partial): TGCAGTGCTAGAGGGGCTAGCGGGAGCCGTCCGAGGGGAGATACG.

This clone was counted ten times or more. The read halts 3 residues ahead of the CDR3 end, with the missing end drawn from the germline J gene. The chain joins TRBV5-1 to TRBJ1-1; 9 positions match TRBD1. The CDR3 is 13 residues long. Per germline, CDR1 SGHRS and CDR2 YFSETQ. The sequenced CDR3 bases are TGCGCCAGCAGCTGGGGGGGACAGGGTCTA. As protein: CASSWGGQGL. The CDR3 in its entirety is CASSWGGQGLAFF.

This clone was counted many times. The CDR3 goes on 3 residues after the read ends, and that part is filled in from the germline J gene. The rearrangement links TRBV5-4 to TRBJ2-7; weak D call: TRBD2 (6 bases). The CDR3 spans 14 residues. Germline loops: CDR1 SGHNT, CDR2 YYREEE (reference sequence). The V end lost 1 base, the J end lost 2 bases, and 10 bases lay between the germline ends. The CDR3 protein is CASSLRGTPYEQYF. CDR3 DNA, as far as it was read: TGTGCCAGCAGCTTGCGGGGGACTCCCTACGAG. The full variable domain, with the rest looked up from reference TRBV5-4 and TRBJ2-7, is ETGVTQSPTHLIKTRGQQVTLRCSSQSGHNTVSWYQQALGQGPQFIFQYYREEENGRGNFPPRFSGLQFPNYSSELNVNALELDDSALYLCASSLRGTPYEQYFGPGTRLTVT.

This clone appeared many times. The read is 3 residues too short to cover the CDR3 end, so that end is filled in from the germline J gene. The chain carries TRBV19 and TRBJ2-5; D not certain. V was pared by 2 bases and J by 3 bases, with 7 bases between. The CDR3 loop spans 13 amino acids. Germline V gene lookup returns CDR1 LNHDA and CDR2 SQIVND (reference sequence). CDR3 DNA, as far as it was read: TGTGCCAGTAGTATACGACAAGAAGAGACC. Translating gives CASSIRQEET. The CDR3 as a whole reads CASSIRQEETQYF.

This clone was seen repeatedly, ten times or more. The CDR3 goes on 3 residues after the read ends, and that part is filled in from the germline J gene. The chain carries TRBV29-1 and TRBJ1-2; 8 positions match TRBD1. V dropped 3 bases and J dropped 6; count of bases not matched to a gene: 3. CDR3 length equals 12 residues. Germline V gene sequence: CDR1 SQVTM, CDR2 ANQGSEA. Partial CDR3 DNA: TGCAGCGTTGAGGACAGGGTGAATGGC. It is translated as CSVEDRVNG. In full, the CDR3 is CSVEDRVNGYTF.

This clone was found many times. The CDR3 end lies 3 residues beyond the end of the read and is filled in from the germline J gene. The chain uses TRBV18 and TRBJ2-1; TRBD2 matches 11 bases. V trimming: 3 bases; J trimming: 9 bases; junction bases outside the gene matches: 7. The germline V gene has CDR1 KGHSH and CDR2 LQKENI. CDR3 length: 15 residues. CDR3 loop: CASSPLSGGASEQFF. Partial CDR3 DNA: TGTGCCAGCTCACCTCTTAGCGGGGGGGCTAGTGAG.

In its sample, this clone was seen many times. Read coverage stops 3 residues before the CDR3 terminus; the germline J gene supplies the remainder. The rearrangement uses TRBV12-5 and TRBJ2-7; 7 bases are a match to TRBD1. The J segment lost 6 bases and the V segment lost 5 bases, leaving 4 bases of the junction unmatched. The CDR3 extends over 12 amino acids. Germline values: CDR1 LGHNT, CDR2 FRNRAP. CDR3 bases read: TGTGCTAGTGGTGACAGGGTGGGCGAG. It yields the protein CASGDRVGE. The full CDR3 reads CASGDRVGEQYF. Full variable domain (remainder filled in from reference TRBV12-5 and TRBJ2-7): DARVTQTPRHKVTEMGQEVTMRCQPILGHNTVFWYRQTMMQGLELLAYFRNRAPLDDSGMPKDRFSAEMPDATLATLKIQPSEPRDSAVYFCASGDRVGEQYFGPGTRLTVT.

The sample holds many counts of this clone. The read stops 3 residues short of the end of the CDR3; the missing end is completed from the germline J gene. This chain joins TRBV5-1 and TRBJ1-2; a possible D gene is TRBD1 (5 bases). The CDR3 has 14 residues. V was clipped by 5 bases and J by 6 bases, with 17 bases between them. Looked up from germline, CDR1 is SGHRS and CDR2 is YFSETQ. The sequenced part of the CDR3 DNA is TGCGCCAGCAGTGCAGGGTTGTCCTCGGATGGC. This sequence encodes CASSAGLSSDG. The whole CDR3 sequence is CASSAGLSSDGYTF. Supplemented by reference TRBV5-1 and TRBJ1-2, the full variable domain reads KAGVTQTPRYLIKTRGQQVTLSCSPISGHRSVSWYQQTPGQGLQFLFEYFSETQRNKGNFPGRFSGRQFSNSRSEMNVSTLELGDSALYLCASSAGLSSDGYTFGSGTRLTVV.

This clone appeared many times. CDR3 DNA, as far as it was read: TGCAGCGTACCAAGTGACTCAGTGGCTGGC. This encodes CSVPSDSVAG. From start to end, the CDR3 is CSVPSDSVAGYTF. This chain uses TRBV29-1 with TRBJ1-2, with no clear D. The read falls 3 residues short of the CDR3 end, and the missing part is taken from the germline J gene. The CDR3 has 13 amino acids. Between the trimmed V and J ends, which lost 6 bases and 7 bases, there was a span of 18 bases. Germline V gives CDR1 SQVTM, CDR2 ANQGSEA.

In its sample, this clone was seen many times. The CDR3 end is not reached by the read, which stops 3 residues before it; the germline J gene fills it in. The chain carries TRBV19 and TRBJ1-5, with 8 nucleotides matching TRBD1. Germline V CDR1 and CDR2: LNHDA, SQIVND (reference sequence). With V trimmed by 2 bases and J by 3 bases, 9 bases remained unmatched. The CDR3 sequence is 17 residues long. CDR3 DNA, as far as it was read: TGTGCCAGTAGTATATTCAACACAGGGGGGACCAATCAGCCC. Residues: CASSIFNTGGTNQP. In full, the CDR3 reads CASSIFNTGGTNQPQHF.

The table lists this clone with many counts. The read ends 3 residues early relative to the CDR3; the germline J gene fills the gap. The V call is TRBV29-1, the J call TRBJ1-1; no firm D call. The V and J ends lost 0 bases and 4 bases respectively, with 6 bases between them. Germline V gene lookup returns CDR1 SQVTM and CDR2 ANQGSEA. The CDR3 loop spans 12 amino acids. The CDR3 loop is CSVEDQVTEAFF. The CDR3 bases that were read are TGCAGCGTTGAAGACCAGGTCACTGAA.

This clone was counted many times. Sequencing ends 3 residues short of the CDR3 end; the germline J gene provides the rest. The V and J genes are TRBV9 and TRBJ2-2, with unresolved D. Germline V lookup: CDR1 SGDLS, CDR2 YYNGEE. The CDR3 has 13 amino acids. Trimming took 2 bases from V and 6 from J, leaving 8 bases between them. The CDR3 bases that were read are TGTGCCAGCAGCGTGACTCCCTCCGGGGAG. Its protein product is CASSVTPSGE. The whole CDR3 region reads CASSVTPSGELFF.

In its sample, this clone was seen many times. CDR3 residues: CAWSVLGQGADTIYF. CDR3 DNA, as far as it was read: TGTGCCTGGAGTGTACTAGGACAGGGGGCGGACACC. The chain has TRBV30 and TRBJ1-3; 11 bases map to TRBD1. Read data end 3 residues before the CDR3 end; the end is taken from the germline J gene. Germline V gene lookup returns CDR1 GTSNPN and CDR2 SVGIG (reference sequence). The CDR3 length is 15 residues. V dropped 0 bases and J dropped 8; count of bases not matched to a gene: 6.

This clone has at least ten counts. The sequence runs out 3 residues before the end of the CDR3; the remainder is reconstructed from the germline J gene. This sequence joins TRBV20-1 and TRBJ2-3; D might be TRBD1 (5 bases). The germline gives CDR1 DFQATT, CDR2 SNEGSKA (reference sequence). This CDR3 region has 13 residues. Trimming removed 6 bases from V and 1 base from J, with 11 bases in between. The covered CDR3 bases are TGCAGTGCCGCAGGGCTTCGCACAGATACG. Translation gives CSAAGLRTDT. The CDR3 reads in full as CSAAGLRTDTQYF.

This clone was counted between two and nine times. CDR3 DNA, as far as it was read: TGTGCCAGCAGCCCTCGAGGCGGGGGCTACAATGAG. It encodes CASSPRGGGYNE. The CDR3 in full is CASSPRGGGYNEQFF. The chain carries TRBV13 and TRBJ2-1, with 7 bases identical to TRBD2. The read falls 3 residues short of the CDR3 end, and the missing part is taken from the germline J gene. The J segment lost 3 bases and the V segment lost 5 bases, leaving 7 bases of the junction unmatched. CDR3 length equals 15 residues. The V gene's germline CDR1 is PRHDT and CDR2 FYEKMQ (reference sequence).